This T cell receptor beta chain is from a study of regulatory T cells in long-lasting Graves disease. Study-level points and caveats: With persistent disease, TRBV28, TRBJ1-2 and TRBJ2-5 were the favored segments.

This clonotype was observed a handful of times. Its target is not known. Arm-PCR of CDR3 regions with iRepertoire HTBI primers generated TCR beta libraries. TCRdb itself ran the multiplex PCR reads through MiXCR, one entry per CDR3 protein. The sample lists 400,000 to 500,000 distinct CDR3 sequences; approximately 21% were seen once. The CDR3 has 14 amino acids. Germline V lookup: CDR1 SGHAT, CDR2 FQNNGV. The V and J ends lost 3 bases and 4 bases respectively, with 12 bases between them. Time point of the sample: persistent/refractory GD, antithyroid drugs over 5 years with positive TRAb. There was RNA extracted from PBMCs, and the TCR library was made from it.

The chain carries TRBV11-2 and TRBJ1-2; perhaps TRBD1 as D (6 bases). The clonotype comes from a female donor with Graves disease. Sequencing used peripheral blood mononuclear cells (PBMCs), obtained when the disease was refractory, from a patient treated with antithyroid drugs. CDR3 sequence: CASSLERGPYGYTF. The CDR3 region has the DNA TGTGCCAGCAGCTTGGAGCGGGGGCCCTATGGCTACACCTTC.